This entry describes one T cell receptor beta chain. Its antigen is currently not known. Per-base quality was not reported, and no clone a single base away is much larger than it. Whole blood was collected in K2EDTA tubes by collaborating institutions according to the institutions' own protocols. For TCRbeta analysis, collaborators shipped samples as frozen whole blood, isolated PBMCs, or DNA extracted from either of those sample types. This record belongs to a study of blood T cell repertoires in COVID-19 (dated by TCRdb to 2018 to 2020). Broadly, across the study: The collaborator samples originated in the United States, Italy and Spain and spanned the acute and convalescent phases of COVID-19. The material from the prospective study consisted of cDNA or gDNA derived from T cells, B-cell-depleted T cells, or PBMCs. Deeply sampled blood TCRbeta repertoires from subjects exposed to, actively infected with, or recovered from COVID-19 were included in the dataset. The repertoires were released in a freely available public database meant as a resource for research on the immune response to SARS-CoV-2. Samples came from the ongoing ImmuneRACE study (first 160 participants) plus 1,254 subjects from 6 global collaborators. Nearly every sample came with metadata listing a de-identified subject ID, COVID-19 status, age in years and sex. Where available, HLA class I and class II types were obtained from metadata supplied by the sample provider rather than from assay-based typing. Points the paper makes about the study in general: The amount of clinical and demographic metadata varied by source and participant and was provided uncurated.

The CDR3 sequence holds 19 residues, the cysteine and phenylalanine included. Here the CDR3 DNA is all that survives: 57 bases in frame from base 1. Trimming takes 10 bases off V and 0 bases off J; junction bases not matched to a gene: 16. Based on the germline V gene, the CDR1 and CDR2 sequences are ENHRY and SYGVKD. TCRbeta CDR3 regions were amplified from genomic DNA by means of the immunoSEQ Assay, a bias-controlled multiplex PCR. On the study's bioinformatics: Within the assay, amplification of reference gene primers was used to estimate how many nucleated cells each sample contained. To quantify the absolute abundance of each unique TCRbeta CDR3 rearrangement, sequence reads were collapsed and filtered. For each sample, productive Simpson clonality was calculated by taking the square root of Simpson's diversity index across productive rearrangements. Held by TCRdb, this immuneACCESS table contains in-frame sequences only and omits some clones. Under half of the omission traces to an unresolved V gene where checked; the cause of the rest is unknown. The V and J calls and clone size are taken from that table; D and trimming were inferred from the DNA. The sample profile shows some 150,000 clones; about 80% of them were found once. The ten biggest clones cover roughly 4.9% of the sample.

Recombination linked TRBV10-3 to TRBJ2-6, with TRBD1 identical over 9 junction bases. Source material: peripheral blood. The clonotype was recovered from a human donor in a cohort sampled during active COVID-19. The DNA reads TGTGCCACCCTTCTAGGACAGGGGATCTCGGTCTCTGGGGCCAACGTCCTGACTTTC. This translates into CATLLGQGISVSGANVLTF.